This TCR beta chain was recorded in a study of CD8 T cells in Susac syndrome. CD8+ and CD4+ blood T cells underwent TCR beta sequencing. Relapsing-remitting disease, either stable or active, was present in the multiple sclerosis controls, who were treatment-naive patients. TEMRA cells were enriched by FACS, and CD4+ and CD8+ T cells were negatively isolated. Random hexamers were used to reverse transcribe the RNA input (0.5 to 1 ug). Across 54 Vbeta and 13 Jbeta, immunoSEQ multiplex PCR amplified TCR beta CDR3. TCRdb reprocessed the immunoSEQ multiplex PCR reads via MiXCR and lists one record per CDR3 protein. This sample has 250,000 to 350,000 distinct CDR3 sequences, with 70% to 90% found just once. Germline lookup yields CDR1 DFQATT and CDR2 SNEGSKA (reference sequence). The length of the CDR3 is 17 residues. With 1 base clipped from V and 0 bases from J, the junction kept 8 bases outside the gene matches.

The clonotype originates from a human donor with multiple sclerosis. The chain joins TRBV20-1 to TRBJ2-4, with TRBD2 matching 8 bases. Sequencing input: CD8+ T cells from PBMCs. This CDR3 is CSARGGLAGVAKNIQYF. The CDR3 DNA is TGCAGTGCTAGAGGGGGCCTAGCGGGCGTAGCCAAAAACATTCAGTACTTC.